Listed below are T cell receptor beta chains from one sample, sequenced in a study of blood T cell repertoires in COVID-19. Libraries were prepared by immunoSEQ multiplex PCR; TCRdb keeps only in-frame clonotypes and omits some of them. Among hundreds of thousands of clones, roughly 86% were seen once, and the ten largest hold about 2.5%. The sequenced sample was peripheral blood. These receptors came from an older woman with COVID-19, enrolled during active disease. Each CDR3 is given with its conserved first and last residue. Fields, in order: J gene, V gene, CDR3 protein.

TRBJ1-1	TRBV7-9	CASSEWDSNTEAFF
TRBJ1-2	TRBV5-5	CASSPWTGQNYGYTF
TRBJ1-1	TRBV12-3/TRBV12-4	CASRGQLNTEAFF
TRBJ1-3	TRBV9	CASSVGQGRSSSGNTIYF
TRBJ1-4	TRBV7-9	CASSPSRGGTNEKLFF
TRBJ2-5	TRBV28	CASVAGGSLETQYF
TRBJ2-1	TRBV29-1	CSVEGTVYNEQFF
TRBJ2-3	TRBV10-1	CASSGTSGGATDTQYF
TRBJ1-2	TRBV6-5	CATALDSAGYGYTF
TRBJ2-7	TRBV30	CAWSYRGQYEQYF
TRBJ2-2	TRBV18	CASSSIRFLGELFF
TRBJ2-1	TRBV11-2	CASSLAQRGGDNEQFF
TRBJ1-2	TRBV6-5	CASSYSLAGDGYTF
TRBJ2-3	TRBV5-1	CASSRRGLAGGPGGSDTQYF
TRBJ2-1	TRBV19	CASSIGQRDEQFF
TRBJ2-1	TRBV3-1/TRBV3-2	CASSQGRLAGNEQFF
TRBJ2-2	TRBV5-1	CASSFSGNTGELFF
TRBJ2-2	TRBV6-4	CASRGGEENTGELFF
TRBJ1-1	TRBV19	CASSIGTGPPNTEAFF
TRBJ1-1	TRBV7-8	CASSFRDTFEAFF
TRBJ1-2	TRBV7-2	CASSLVVVDGYTF
TRBJ2-5	TRBV3-1/TRBV3-2	CASSQESGQGFGETQYF
TRBJ1-2	TRBV10-3	CAISDSTRVANGYTF
TRBJ2-7	TRBV3-1/TRBV3-2	CASRKQGSVYEQYF
TRBJ1-3	TRBV15	CATSRRSGAGNTIYF
TRBJ1-1	TRBV18	CASSPLRDTRVTNPEAFF
TRBJ2-7	TRBV4-1	CASSQSQGRYEQYF
TRBJ2-5	TRBV27	CASSPGGGEETQYF
TRBJ1-2	TRBV16	CASSQLQGTNYGYTF
TRBJ2-7	TRBV7-3	CASSLMAGGFNEQYF
TRBJ1-2	TRBV27	CASSPGTGSYGYTF
TRBJ2-7	TRBV4-1	CASSLTGVRDEQYF
TRBJ1-5	TRBV15	CATSRDRGFAGNQPQHF
TRBJ1-4	TRBV6-5	CASSFPGGKLFF
TRBJ1-1	TRBV6-5	CASRVRLGDTEAFF
TRBJ2-5	TRBV5-1	CASSFDRQETQYF
TRBJ1-2	TRBV5-4	CASSLDLGPGGYTF
TRBJ2-7	TRBV30	CAWSRETYEQYF
TRBJ2-1	TRBV20-1	CSASGNNEQFF
TRBJ2-1	TRBV12-3/TRBV12-4	CASSPGDIRLF
TRBJ1-2	TRBV6-5	CASSPLGAGYTF
TRBJ2-6	TRBV19	CASKRSGYASGANVLTF
TRBJ1-6	TRBV3-1/TRBV3-2	CASSLRGTGRYSPLHF
TRBJ2-7	TRBV5-1	CASSAGLAGDEQYF
TRBJ2-2	TRBV19	CASREGSANTGELFF